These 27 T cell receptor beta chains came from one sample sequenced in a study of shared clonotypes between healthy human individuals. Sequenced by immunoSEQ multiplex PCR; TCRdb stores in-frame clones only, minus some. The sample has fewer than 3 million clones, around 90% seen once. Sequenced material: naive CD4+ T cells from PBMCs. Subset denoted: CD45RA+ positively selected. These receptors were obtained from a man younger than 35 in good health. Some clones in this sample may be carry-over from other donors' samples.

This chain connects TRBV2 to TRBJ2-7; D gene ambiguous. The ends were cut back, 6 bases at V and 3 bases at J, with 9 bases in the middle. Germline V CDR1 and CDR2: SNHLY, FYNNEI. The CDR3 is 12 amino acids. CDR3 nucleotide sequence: TGTGCCAGCAGCCTGACCGTCTACGAGCAGTACTTC. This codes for CASSLTVYEQYF.

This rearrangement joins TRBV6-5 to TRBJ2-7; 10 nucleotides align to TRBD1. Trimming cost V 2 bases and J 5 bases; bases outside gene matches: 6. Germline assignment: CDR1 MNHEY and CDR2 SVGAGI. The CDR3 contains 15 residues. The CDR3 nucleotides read TGTGCCAGCAGTTACGATGGGACAGGGGCCGACGAGCAGTACTTC. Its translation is CASSYDGTGADEQYF.

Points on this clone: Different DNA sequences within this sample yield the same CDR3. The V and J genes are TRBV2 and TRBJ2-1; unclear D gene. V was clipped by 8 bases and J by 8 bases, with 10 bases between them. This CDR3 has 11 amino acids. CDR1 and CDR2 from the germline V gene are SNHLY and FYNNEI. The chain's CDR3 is CASRAWDEQFF. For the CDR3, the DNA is TGTGCCAGCCGCGCGTGGGATGAGCAGTTCTTC.

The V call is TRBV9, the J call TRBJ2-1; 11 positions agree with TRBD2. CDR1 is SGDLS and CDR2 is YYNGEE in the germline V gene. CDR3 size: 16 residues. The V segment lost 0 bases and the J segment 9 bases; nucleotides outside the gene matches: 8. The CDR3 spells CASSVELAGGFGEQFF. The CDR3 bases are TGTGCCAGCAGCGTAGAGTTAGCGGGAGGGTTCGGTGAGCAGTTCTTC.

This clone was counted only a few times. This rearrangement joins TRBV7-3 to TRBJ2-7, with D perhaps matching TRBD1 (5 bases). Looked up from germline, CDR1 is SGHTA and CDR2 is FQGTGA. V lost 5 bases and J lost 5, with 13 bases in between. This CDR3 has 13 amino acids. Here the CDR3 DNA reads TGTGCCAGCAGCACCAAGCCAGGGAACGAGCAGTACTTC. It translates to CASSTKPGNEQYF.

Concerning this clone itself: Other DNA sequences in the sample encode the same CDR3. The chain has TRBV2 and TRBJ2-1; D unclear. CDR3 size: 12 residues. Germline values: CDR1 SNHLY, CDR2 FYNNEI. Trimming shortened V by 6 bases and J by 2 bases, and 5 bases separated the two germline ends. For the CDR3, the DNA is TGTGCCAGCAGCTACACCTACAATGAGCAGTTCTTC. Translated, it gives CASSYTYNEQFF.

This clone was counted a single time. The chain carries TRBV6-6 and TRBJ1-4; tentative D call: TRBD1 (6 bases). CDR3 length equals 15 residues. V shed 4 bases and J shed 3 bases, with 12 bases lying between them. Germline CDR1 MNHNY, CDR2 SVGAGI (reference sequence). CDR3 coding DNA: TGTGCCAGCAGTTCAACGGGGGCTGCTAATGAAAAACTGTTTTTT. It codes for CASSSTGAANEKLFF.

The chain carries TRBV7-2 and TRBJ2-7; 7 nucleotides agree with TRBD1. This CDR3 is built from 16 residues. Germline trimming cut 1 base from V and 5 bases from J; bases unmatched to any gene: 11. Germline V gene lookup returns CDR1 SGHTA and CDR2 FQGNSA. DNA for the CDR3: TGTGCCAGCAGCTTAGGGTTATGGACAGGCGACCACGAGCAGTACTTC. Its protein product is CASSLGLWTGDHEQYF.

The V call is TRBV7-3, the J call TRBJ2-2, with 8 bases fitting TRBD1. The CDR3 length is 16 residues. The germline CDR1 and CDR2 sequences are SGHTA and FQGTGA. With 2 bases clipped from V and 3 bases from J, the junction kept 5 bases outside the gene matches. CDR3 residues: CASSLFQGADTGELFF. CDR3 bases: TGTGCCAGCAGCTTATTTCAGGGGGCGGACACCGGGGAGCTGTTTTTT. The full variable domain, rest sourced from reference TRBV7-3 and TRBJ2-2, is GAGVSQTPSNKVTEKGKYVELRCDPISGHTALYWYRQSLGQGPEFLIYFQGTGAADDSGLPNDRFFAVRPEGSVSTLKIQRTERGDSAVYLCASSLFQGADTGELFFGEGSRLTVL.

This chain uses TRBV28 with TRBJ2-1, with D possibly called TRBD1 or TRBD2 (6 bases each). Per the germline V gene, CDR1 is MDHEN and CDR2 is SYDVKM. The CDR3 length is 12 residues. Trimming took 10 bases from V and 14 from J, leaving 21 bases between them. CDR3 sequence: CAITAGGLPEFF. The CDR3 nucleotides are TGTGCCATAACCGCCGGGGGCCTGCCTGAGTTCTTC.

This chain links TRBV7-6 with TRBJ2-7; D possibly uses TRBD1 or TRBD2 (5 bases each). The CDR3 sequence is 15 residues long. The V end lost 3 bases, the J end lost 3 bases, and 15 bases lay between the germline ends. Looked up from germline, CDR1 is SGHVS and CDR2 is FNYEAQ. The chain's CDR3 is CASSLGTGLNYEQYF. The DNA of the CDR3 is TGTGCCAGCAGCTTGGGGACGGGCCTTAACTACGAGCAGTACTTC.

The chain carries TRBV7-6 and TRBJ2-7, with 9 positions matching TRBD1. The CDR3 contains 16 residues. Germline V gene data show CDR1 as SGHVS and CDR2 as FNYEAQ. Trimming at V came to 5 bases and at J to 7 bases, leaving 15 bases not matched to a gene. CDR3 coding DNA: TGTGCCAGCAGCCTCACGTCGGGACAGGGAGGGGGAGAGCAGTACTTC. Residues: CASSLTSGQGGGEQYF.

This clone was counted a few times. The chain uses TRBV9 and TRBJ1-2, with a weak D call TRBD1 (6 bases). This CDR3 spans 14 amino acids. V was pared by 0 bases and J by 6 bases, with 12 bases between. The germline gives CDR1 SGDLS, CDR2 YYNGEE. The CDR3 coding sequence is TGTGCCAGCAGCGTAGATGCGGGGGCAGATGGCTACACCTTC. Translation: CASSVDAGADGYTF.

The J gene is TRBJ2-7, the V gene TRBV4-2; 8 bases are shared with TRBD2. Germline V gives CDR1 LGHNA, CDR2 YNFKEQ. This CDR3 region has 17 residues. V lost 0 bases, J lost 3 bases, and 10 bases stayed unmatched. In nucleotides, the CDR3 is TGTGCCAGCAGCCAAGATGTAACTAGCGGACCCATCTACGAGCAGTACTTC. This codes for CASSQDVTSGPIYEQYF.

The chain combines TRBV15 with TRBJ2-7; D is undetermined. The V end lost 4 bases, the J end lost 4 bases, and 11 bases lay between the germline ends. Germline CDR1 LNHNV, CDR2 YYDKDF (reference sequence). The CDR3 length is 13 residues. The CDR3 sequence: CATSTRFLYEQYF. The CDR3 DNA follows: TGTGCCACCAGCACGCGGTTCCTGTACGAGCAGTACTTC. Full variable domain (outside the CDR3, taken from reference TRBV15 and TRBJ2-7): DAMVIQNPRYQVTQFGKPVTLSCSQTLNHNVMYWYQQKSSQAPKLLFHYYDKDFNNEADTPDNFQSRRPNTSFCFLDIRSPGLGDTAMYLCATSTRFLYEQYFGPGTRLTVT.

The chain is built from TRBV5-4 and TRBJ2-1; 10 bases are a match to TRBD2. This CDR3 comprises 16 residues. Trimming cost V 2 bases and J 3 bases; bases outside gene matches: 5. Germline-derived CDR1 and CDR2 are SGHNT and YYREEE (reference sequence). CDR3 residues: CASSFIGLADYNEQFF. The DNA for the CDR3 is TGTGCCAGCAGCTTTATCGGACTAGCGGACTACAATGAGCAGTTCTTC. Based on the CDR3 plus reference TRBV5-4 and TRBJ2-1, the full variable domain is ETGVTQSPTHLIKTRGQQVTLRCSSQSGHNTVSWYQQALGQGPQFIFQYYREEENGRGNFPPRFSGLQFPNYSSELNVNALELDDSALYLCASSFIGLADYNEQFFGPGTRLTVL.

CDR3 loop: CASSQDGTSGNTIYF. DNA for the CDR3: TGTGCCAGCAGCCAAGATGGTACCTCTGGAAACACCATATATTTT. The chain is built from TRBV4-2 and TRBJ1-3; D call uncertain. The V end lost 0 bases, the J end lost 0 bases, and 6 bases lay between the germline ends. CDR3 length equals 15 residues. CDR1 LGHNA and CDR2 YNFKEQ come from the germline V gene.

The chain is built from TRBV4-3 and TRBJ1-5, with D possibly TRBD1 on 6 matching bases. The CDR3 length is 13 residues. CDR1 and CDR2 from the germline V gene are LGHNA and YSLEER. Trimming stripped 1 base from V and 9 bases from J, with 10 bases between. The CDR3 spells CASSQGGGRPQHF. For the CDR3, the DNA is TGCGCCAGCAGCCAAGGAGGGGGGCGGCCCCAGCATTTT.

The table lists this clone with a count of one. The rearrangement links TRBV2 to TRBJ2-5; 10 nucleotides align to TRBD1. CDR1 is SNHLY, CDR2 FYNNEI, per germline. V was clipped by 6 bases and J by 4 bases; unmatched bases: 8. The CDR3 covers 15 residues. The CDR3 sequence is CASRGRDRGLETQYF. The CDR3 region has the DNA TGTGCCAGCAGGGGGCGGGACAGGGGACTAGAGACCCAGTACTTC.

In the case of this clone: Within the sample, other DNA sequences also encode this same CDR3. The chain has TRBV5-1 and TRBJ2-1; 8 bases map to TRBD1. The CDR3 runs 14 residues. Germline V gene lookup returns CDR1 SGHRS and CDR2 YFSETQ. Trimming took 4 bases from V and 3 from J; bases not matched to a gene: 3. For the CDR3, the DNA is TGCGCCAGCAGCCCGGGACAGGACTACAATGAGCAGTTCTTC. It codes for CASSPGQDYNEQFF.

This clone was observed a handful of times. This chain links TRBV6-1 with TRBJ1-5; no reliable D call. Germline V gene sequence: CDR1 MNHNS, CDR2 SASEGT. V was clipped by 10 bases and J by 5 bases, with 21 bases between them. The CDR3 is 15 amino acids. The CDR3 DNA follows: TGTGCCACTATCGAATACCACCGTGGGGATCAGCCCCAGCATTTT. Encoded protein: CATIEYHRGDQPQHF.

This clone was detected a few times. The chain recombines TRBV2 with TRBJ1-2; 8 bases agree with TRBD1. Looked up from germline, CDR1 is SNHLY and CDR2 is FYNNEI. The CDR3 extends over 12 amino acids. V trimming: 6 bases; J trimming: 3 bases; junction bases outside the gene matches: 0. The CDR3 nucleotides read TGTGCCAGCAGGGACAGGGACTATGGCTACACCTTC. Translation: CASRDRDYGYTF.

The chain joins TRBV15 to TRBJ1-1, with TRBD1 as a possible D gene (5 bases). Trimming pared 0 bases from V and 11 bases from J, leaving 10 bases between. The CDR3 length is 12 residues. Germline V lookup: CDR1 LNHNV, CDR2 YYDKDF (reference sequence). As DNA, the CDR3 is TGTGCCACCAGCAGAGATCAGGGATACGCTTTCTTT. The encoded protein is CATSRDQGYAFF. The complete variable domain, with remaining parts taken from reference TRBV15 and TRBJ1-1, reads DAMVIQNPRYQVTQFGKPVTLSCSQTLNHNVMYWYQQKSSQAPKLLFHYYDKDFNNEADTPDNFQSRRPNTSFCFLDIRSPGLGDTAMYLCATSRDQGYAFFGQGTRLTVV.

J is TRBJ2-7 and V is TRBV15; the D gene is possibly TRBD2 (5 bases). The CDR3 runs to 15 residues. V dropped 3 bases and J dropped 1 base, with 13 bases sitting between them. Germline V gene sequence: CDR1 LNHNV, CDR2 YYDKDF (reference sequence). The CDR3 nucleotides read TGTGCCACCAGCAGCCGGGATATGGCATCCTACGAGCAGTACTTC. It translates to CATSSRDMASYEQYF.

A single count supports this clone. The CDR3 nucleotides are TGTGCCAGCAGCTTAGCCCTGTCCGGGACAGGGGGGTTATGGCAGTACTTC. Its translation: CASSLALSGTGGLWQYF. The chain links TRBV7-2 to TRBJ2-5; 11 positions agree with TRBD1. With V trimmed by 0 bases and J by 11 bases, 14 bases remained unmatched. The length of the CDR3 is 17 residues. The germline gives CDR1 SGHTA, CDR2 FQGNSA. The complete variable domain, with remaining parts taken from reference TRBV7-2 and TRBJ2-5, reads GAGVSQSPSNKVTEKGKDVELRCDPISGHTALYWYRQSLGQGLEFLIYFQGNSAPDKSGLPSDRFSAERTGGSVSTLTIQRTQQEDSAVYLCASSLALSGTGGLWQYFGPGTRLLVL.

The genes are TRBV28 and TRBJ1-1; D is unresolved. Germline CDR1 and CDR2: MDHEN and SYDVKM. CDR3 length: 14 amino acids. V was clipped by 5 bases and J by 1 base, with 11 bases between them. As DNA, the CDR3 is TGTGCCAGCAGTGAACTTCCGAAGAACACTGAAGCTTTCTTT. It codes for CASSELPKNTEAFF.

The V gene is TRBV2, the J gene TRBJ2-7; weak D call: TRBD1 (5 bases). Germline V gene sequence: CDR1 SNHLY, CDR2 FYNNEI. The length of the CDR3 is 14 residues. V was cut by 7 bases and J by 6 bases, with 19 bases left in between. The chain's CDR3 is CASTQVGPLGEQYF. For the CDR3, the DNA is TGTGCCAGCACCCAAGTGGGGCCTTTGGGCGAGCAGTACTTC.